Following are 26 T cell receptor beta chains from one sample sequenced in a study of blood T cell repertoires in COVID-19. Produced via immunoSEQ multiplex PCR; TCRdb's table is partial and in-frame only. The repertoire holds nearly 110,000 clones, with 70% to 75% as singletons. The sequencing sample was made of peripheral blood. The receptors were gathered from a human donor with acute or convalescent COVID-19. The donor label of this sample is uncertain.

V is TRBV5-8 and J is TRBJ2-3; the match to TRBD1 covers 9 bases. Germline V gives CDR1 SGHTS, CDR2 YDEGEE. This CDR3 has 15 amino acids. The ends lost 6 bases at V and 2 bases at J; junction bases unmatched: 7. The CDR3 is CASTAWDRDTDTQYF. CDR3 in DNA: TGTGCCAGCACCGCCTGGGACAGGGACACAGATACGCAGTATTTT.

The V call is TRBV6-1, the J call TRBJ2-1; 11 positions agree with TRBD2. Trimming removed 1 base from V and 4 bases from J; junction bases left unmatched: 6. Germline CDR1 reads MNHNS; CDR2 reads SASEGT. This CDR3 is 17 amino acids long. The CDR3: CASSEEVAGGPYNEQFF. In DNA, the CDR3 is TGTGCCAGCAGTGAAGAGGTAGCGGGGGGGCCTTACAATGAGCAGTTCTTC.

This clone is judged medium-sized (0.01 to 0.1%). The chain uses TRBV7-9 and TRBJ2-6, with TRBD1 as a possible D gene (6 bases). Germline values: CDR1 SEHNR, CDR2 FQNEAQ (reference sequence). Trimming took 5 bases from V and 0 from J, leaving 17 bases between them. This CDR3 is 18 amino acids long. The chain's CDR3 is CASSQQGFRSSGANVLTF. For the CDR3, the DNA is TGTGCCAGCAGCCAACAGGGATTTAGGAGCTCTGGGGCCAACGTCCTGACTTTC.

CDR3 in amino acids: CATGRDLNQPQHF. The CDR3 coding sequence is TGTGCCACGGGCCGGGATCTCAATCAGCCCCAGCATTTT. The rearrangement links TRBV19 to TRBJ1-5; no clear D. Looked up from germline, CDR1 is LNHDA and CDR2 is SQIVND (reference sequence). CDR3 length equals 13 residues. V was trimmed by 10 bases and J by 3 bases, leaving 13 bases between them.

The chain links TRBV5-8 to TRBJ1-5, with 7 bases identical to TRBD1. CDR3 length: 16 residues. Unmatched junction bases numbered 4, after V lost 0 bases and J lost 1 base. Germline CDR1 reads SGHTS; CDR2 reads YDEGEE. The CDR3 region has the DNA TGTGCCAGCAGCTTGGGACAGGGAATAAGCAATCAGCCCCAGCATTTT. This sequence encodes CASSLGQGISNQPQHF. Variable domain in full (rest from reference TRBV5-8 and TRBJ1-5): EAGVTQSPTHLIKTRGQQATLRCSPISGHTSVYWYQQALGLGLQFLLWYDEGEERNRGNFPPRFSGRQFPNYSSELNVNALELEDSALYLCASSLGQGISNQPQHFGDGTRLSIL.

V usage is TRBV27 and J usage is TRBJ1-6; perhaps TRBD1 as D (5 bases). V lost 5 bases to trimming and J lost 13 bases, with 18 bases between them. CDR1 is MNHEY, CDR2 SMNVEV, per germline (reference sequence). The CDR3 has 14 residues. The CDR3 protein is CASSPLGTAAPLHF. CDR3 sequence (DNA): TGTGCCAGCAGTCCCCTCGGGACTGCCGCGCCCCTCCACTTT.

This clone was observed a handful of times. Other nucleotide sequences in the sample specify the same CDR3. The V and J genes are TRBV5-1 and TRBJ1-1, with D unresolved. The CDR3 consists of 13 residues. Germline V gene data show CDR1 as SGHRS and CDR2 as YFSETQ. Trimming left V 0 bases short and J 2 bases short, with 5 bases between. CDR3 DNA sequence: TGCGCCAGCAGCTTGGTAGTAAACACTGAAGCTTTCTTT. It yields the protein CASSLVVNTEAFF.

This clone was observed once. This chain joins TRBV2 and TRBJ2-5; D not certain. Per the germline V gene, CDR1 is SNHLY and CDR2 is FYNNEI. The CDR3 has 11 amino acids. V was shortened by 6 bases and J by 2 bases, with 4 bases between the two germline ends. DNA for the CDR3: TGTGCCAGCAGCCCTCAAGAGACCCAGTACTTC. Translated, it gives CASSPQETQYF.

This clone has only one observation. The rearrangement joins TRBV9 to TRBJ1-1; possible D gene TRBD1, 5 bases. Trimming took 0 bases from V and 6 from J, leaving 18 bases between them. The CDR3 runs to 16 residues. Germline CDR1 and CDR2: SGDLS and YYNGEE. The DNA of the CDR3 is TGTGCCAGCAGCGTAGCTAACCAGGGAATTGCACCTGAAGCTTTCTTT. It specifies CASSVANQGIAPEAFF.

In this sample, this clone turned up a few times. This chain uses TRBV6-1 with TRBJ2-6; weak D call: TRBD1 (5 bases). V gave up 2 bases and J gave up 0 bases, with 11 bases separating them. Germline V CDR1 and CDR2: MNHNS, SASEGT. The CDR3 totals 17 residues. In DNA form, the CDR3 reads TGTGCCAGCAGTGAATGGGGCAGAGACTCTGGGGCCAACGTCCTGACTTTC. Its protein is CASSEWGRDSGANVLTF.

The count of this clone is one. This chain links TRBV9 with TRBJ1-6; 9 bases fit TRBD1. The CDR3 runs to 14 residues. The V gene end was trimmed by 3 bases and the J gene end by 7 bases; junction bases not matched to a gene: 2. Germline V gene lookup returns CDR1 SGDLS and CDR2 YYNGEE. The chain's CDR3 is CASSDDRGNSPLHF. The CDR3 DNA sequence: TGTGCCAGCAGCGACGACAGGGGGAATTCACCCCTCCACTTT.

The rearrangement uses TRBV7-2 and TRBJ2-7; a weak D match, TRBD2 (5 bases). CDR3 size: 15 residues. Germline V gene sequence: CDR1 SGHTA, CDR2 FQGNSA. The germline V and J ends were trimmed by 0 bases and 0 bases, with 9 bases remaining between them. The CDR3 region is CASSLARVSSYEQYF. For the CDR3, the DNA is TGTGCCAGCAGCTTAGCGAGGGTCAGCTCCTACGAGCAGTACTTC.

The rearrangement joins TRBV10-3 to TRBJ2-7; D is possibly TRBD1 (6 bases). This CDR3 contains 13 residues. Germline CDR1 reads ENHRY; CDR2 reads SYGVKD. The V end lost 4 bases, the J end lost 1 base, and 8 bases lay between the germline ends. CDR3 nucleotide sequence: TGTGCCATCAGTGCCGGACAGTCCTACGAGCAGTACTTC. It is translated as CAISAGQSYEQYF.

V is TRBV10-3 and J is TRBJ1-3; D is ambiguous. Germline CDR1 is ENHRY and CDR2 is SYGVKD. V dropped 6 bases and J dropped 1 base, with 7 bases sitting between them. The CDR3 spans 13 residues. In DNA form, the CDR3 reads TGTGCCATCAGCCCGGGGTCTGGAAACACCATATATTTT. It encodes CAISPGSGNTIYF.

Turning to this clone: At one of its ends the junction is not consistent with the germline gene, which may arise from a read error. The chain uses TRBV6-1 and TRBJ1-6; TRBD1 is a possible D gene (6 bases). From germline, CDR1 is MNHNS and CDR2 SASEGT. The CDR3 covers 16 residues. Written as DNA, the CDR3 is TGTGCCAGCAGGGAAGTAAACAGGGACTATAATTCACCCCTCCACTTT. This sequence encodes CASREVNRDYNSPLHF.

The gene calls are TRBV5-1 and TRBJ2-3; D might be TRBD2 (5 bases). CDR1 and CDR2 from the germline V gene are SGHRS and YFSETQ. V lost 7 bases and J lost 2, with 14 bases in between. The CDR3 runs to 14 residues. CDR3 coding DNA: TGCGCCAGCTTAGACCCTAGCTCCACAGATACGCAGTATTTT. As protein: CASLDPSSTDTQYF.

This clone has a single count. The chain combines TRBV21-1 with TRBJ1-4; TRBD1, the table's D call, was not compared with the DNA. TRBV21-1 is flagged as a pseudogene. The CDR3 consists of 17 residues. In DNA, the CDR3 is TGTGCCAGCAGCAAAGTTTTCAGGACAGGCCTTAATGAAAAACTGTTTTTT. This sequence encodes CASSKVFRTGLNEKLFF.

The chain links TRBV5-4 to TRBJ2-3; the D gene is possibly TRBD2 (5 bases). The ends were cut back, 4 bases at V and 0 bases at J, with 12 bases in the middle. The CDR3 loop spans 15 amino acids. Germline CDR1 is SGHNT and CDR2 is YYREEE (reference sequence). CDR3 in DNA: TGTGCCAGCAGCCCGCGGGCAGGTAGCACAGATACGCAGTATTTT. Its protein is CASSPRAGSTDTQYF.

The chain has TRBV6-5 and TRBJ1-3, with D tentatively TRBD1 (6 bases). Per the germline V gene, CDR1 is MNHEY and CDR2 is SVGAGI. The CDR3 has 16 residues. The germline V and J ends were trimmed by 2 bases and 2 bases, with 13 bases remaining between them. The CDR3 here is CASSYGGATAGNTIYF. The CDR3 region has the DNA TGTGCCAGCAGTTACGGGGGGGCTACAGCTGGAAACACCATATATTTT.

This clone was counted at least ten times. The chain is built from TRBV7-2 and TRBJ2-1; 8 nucleotides match TRBD1. CDR1 is SGHTA, CDR2 FQGNSA, per germline. V shed 5 bases, J shed 9 bases, and the junction held 9 bases outside the gene matches. The CDR3 is made up of 14 amino acids. DNA of the CDR3: TGTGCCAGCAGCCTCTCGGGACAGGCGGGTGAGCAGTTCTTC. The encoded protein is CASSLSGQAGEQFF.

DNA for the CDR3: TGTGCCAGCAGTGAGGCCCCGGGCCGACAGGAGTACGTC. Translation gives CASSEAPGRQEYV. The V gene is TRBV6-1, the J gene TRBJ2-7, with a possible D match to TRBD1 (6 bases). CDR1 and CDR2 (germline): MNHNS, SASEGT. Trimming left V 3 bases short and J 11 bases short, with 17 bases between. This CDR3 spans 13 amino acids.

The rearrangement links TRBV2 to TRBJ2-7; 8 bases are a match to TRBD2. CDR3 size: 15 residues. Germline CDR1 and CDR2: SNHLY and FYNNEI. The trim removed 3 bases at V and 1 base at J, leaving 5 bases unmatched. CDR3 nucleotide sequence: TGTGCCAGCAGTGAGGTCAGCGGGGGTTCCTACGAGCAGTACTTC. Amino acid sequence: CASSEVSGGSYEQYF.

This chain joins TRBV5-8 and TRBJ1-5; no reliable D call. From germline, CDR1 is SGHTS and CDR2 YDEGEE. This CDR3 region has 13 residues. The V end lost 3 bases, the J end lost 7 bases, and 11 bases lay between the germline ends. The CDR3 is CASSSQVWQPQHF. The CDR3 DNA follows: TGTGCCAGCAGCTCGCAGGTATGGCAGCCCCAGCATTTT.

The V call is TRBV29-1, the J call TRBJ2-1, with 7 bases identical to TRBD1. Germline assignment: CDR1 SQVTM and CDR2 ANQGSEA. J was trimmed by 6 bases and V by 5 bases; bases with no gene match: 10. This CDR3 region has 14 residues. The CDR3 bases are TGCAGCGTTCGAGGGGGACAGAGTCCCAATGAGCAGTTCTTC. It translates to CSVRGGQSPNEQFF.

The chain carries TRBV29-1 and TRBJ2-7, with 8 nucleotides matching TRBD1. The germline CDR1 and CDR2 sequences are SQVTM and ANQGSEA. The CDR3 runs to 12 residues. The CDR3 nucleotides read TGCAGGCCGGACAGGGACTCCTACGAGCAGTACTTC. Its translation: CRPDRDSYEQYF.

This clone has a handful of counts. The gene calls are TRBV28 and TRBJ1-2; 9 bases match TRBD1. The CDR3 runs to 15 residues. Germline-derived CDR1 and CDR2 are MDHEN and SYDVKM. Unmatched junction bases numbered 3, after V lost 2 bases and J lost 2 bases. For the CDR3, the DNA is TGTGCCAGCAGTTTAGAGGGGACAGGGAACTATGGCTACACCTTC. It yields the protein CASSLEGTGNYGYTF.